Listed below are T cell receptor beta chains from one sample, sequenced in a study of T cell repertoires in cytomegalovirus infection. These TCRs' antigens remain unknown. TCRdb used MiXCR to reprocess the reads, holding one entry per CDR3 protein. The sample yields about 740,000 distinct CDR3 sequences, around 30% seen once. The sample consisted of cultured PBMCs, taken from culture after CMV antigen stimulation. All receptors come from a human donor in good health (CMV status not recorded). Some clones in this sample may be carry-over from other donors' samples. Both conserved end residues are part of each CDR3. A D gene is named only where the DNA matches it firmly.

D gene,CDR3 length,J gene,V gene,CDR3 protein
TRBD2,15,TRBJ2-2,TRBV7-2,CASSLGTSYTGELFF
-,12,TRBJ1-5,TRBV12-3/TRBV12-4,CASSYSNQPQHF
-,17,TRBJ2-7,TRBV4-2,CASSQSLSGGVGDEQYF
-,12,TRBJ2-3,TRBV7-9,CASSLSGSLQYF
-,17,TRBJ1-5,TRBV28,CASSFPPPLGSNQPQHF
-,15,TRBJ1-5,TRBV7-2,CAKYPGGPPGQPQHF
-,13,TRBJ1-1,TRBV10-3,CATCRGLNTEAFF
-,15,TRBJ2-5,TRBV6-5,CASSYATGLEETQYF
TRBD1,15,TRBJ2-1,TRBV7-9,CASSEQGVFYNEQFF
TRBD1,14,TRBJ1-2,TRBV6-5,CASSYGDRAYGYTF
-,15,TRBJ2-5,TRBV7-2,CASSFQRGDWETQYF
-,10,TRBJ1-2,TRBV20-1,CSEDRNGYTF
TRBD2,15,TRBJ2-5,TRBV4-3,CASSQFSSGQETQYF
-,13,TRBJ1-5,TRBV29-1,CSVQQNPNQPQHF
-,16,TRBJ2-1,TRBV5-1,CASSLVSGKAYNEQFF
TRBD2,16,TRBJ2-1,TRBV20-1,CSARDPSGRKKSEQFF
TRBD2,15,TRBJ2-1,TRBV2,CASSASGRAGNEQFF
-,15,TRBJ2-1,TRBV18,CASSPEISSYNEQFF
-,14,TRBJ1-2,TRBV11-2,CASSLLGGADGYTF
TRBD1,18,TRBJ1-1,TRBV27,CASSSLRGAGTGGAEAFF
-,18,TRBJ1-5,TRBV28,CASSFPIGGGSGNQPQHF
-,15,TRBJ1-4,TRBV7-8,CASSSRRRTNEKLFF
-,13,TRBJ2-3,TRBV12-3/TRBV12-4,CASSLLALDTQYF
-,16,TRBJ1-1,TRBV15,CATSRDRSLGINEAFF
TRBD1,17,TRBJ2-7,TRBV4-3,CASSQGYTGTVSYEQYF
TRBD2,13,TRBJ2-7,TRBV2,CASKREAIYEQYF
-,12,TRBJ2-7,TRBV11-2,CASSNPDGVLYF
-,13,TRBJ1-5,TRBV30,CAWSRGEYQPQHF
TRBD2,16,TRBJ2-3,TRBV7-2,CASSRFSGGSTDTQYF
-,15,TRBJ2-6,TRBV7-2,CASSFQYSGANVLTF
-,14,TRBJ1-6,TRBV18,CASSPRQENSPLHF
-,15,TRBJ1-6,TRBV12-3/TRBV12-4,CASSFKFGYNSPLHF
-,13,TRBJ2-1,TRBV7-8,CASSLGGRDQQFF
-,16,TRBJ1-3,TRBV19,CASSRASFGIGNTIYF
-,14,TRBJ1-1,TRBV19,CASSGGRGNTEAFF
TRBD2,13,TRBJ2-1,TRBV20-1,CSAMQREWNEQFF
-,15,TRBJ1-5,TRBV10-3,CAISESRAPEQPQHF
TRBD1,16,TRBJ2-5,TRBV5-8,CASSSGQGYPQETQYF
-,14,TRBJ2-3,TRBV12-3/TRBV12-4,CASRALGGRDTQYF
-,15,TRBJ2-2,TRBV7-2,CASSLVRGPTGELFF
TRBD2,14,TRBJ2-7,TRBV7-2,CASNGEGLAYEQYF
TRBD2,15,TRBJ2-7,TRBV4-1,CASSKGLAGAGEQYF
TRBD2,16,TRBJ2-1,TRBV5-3,CASSRELANRLNEQFF
TRBD1,13,TRBJ2-7,TRBV27,CASTGQGAYEQYF
-,16,TRBJ1-2,TRBV7-6,CASSSYRGGLNYGYTF
TRBD1,17,TRBJ2-7,TRBV28,CASSLLDKRQGVKAQYF
-,17,TRBJ2-2,TRBV5-1,CASSLRPRGAGTGELFF
-,14,TRBJ1-5,TRBV7-2,CASSLWGAGQPQHF
TRBD1,17,TRBJ2-7,TRBV5-4,CASSITPRAGTGYEQYF
TRBD1,14,TRBJ1-1,TRBV6-1,CASSVDRVVTEAFF
TRBD2,15,TRBJ2-3,TRBV12-3/TRBV12-4,CASRRGLEITDTQYF
-,11,TRBJ2-7,TRBV6-1,CASSNSGEQYF
-,16,TRBJ1-2,TRBV7-2,CASSGHGGPPAYGYTF
-,16,TRBJ2-3,TRBV7-9,CASSLGTPTYTDTQYF
-,15,TRBJ1-1,TRBV7-8,CASSLGPGIDREAFF
TRBD1,16,TRBJ2-1,TRBV19,CASSPLRGTGVSEQFF